The 27 T cell receptor beta chains below were found in one sample sequenced in a study of blood T cell repertoires in COVID-19 (dated by TCRdb to the early 2020s). Library preparation employed the immunoSEQ multiplex PCR assay. Held by TCRdb, this immuneACCESS table contains in-frame sequences only and omits some clones. Under half of the omission traces to an unresolved V gene where checked; the cause of the rest is unknown. The sample table records around 250,000 clones; 86% of these occur just once. The leading ten clones occupy about 2.1% of the sample. Sample: PBMCs or T cells enriched from blood (not recorded which). These receptors were taken from a woman aged 45-60 years who had recovered from COVID-19.

The CDR3 region is CASSRLTSYDRENSPLHF. In DNA, the CDR3 is TGCGCCAGCAGCCGACTAACAAGTTACGACAGGGAAAATTCACCCCTCCACTTT. The chain joins TRBV5-1 to TRBJ1-6; TRBD1 agrees at 7 bases. V trimming: 4 bases; J trimming: 7 bases; junction bases outside the gene matches: 17. This CDR3 spans 18 amino acids. Germline CDR1 reads SGHRS; CDR2 reads YFSETQ.

J is TRBJ1-2 and V is TRBV28; weak D call: TRBD1 (6 bases). From germline, CDR1 is MDHEN and CDR2 SYDVKM. Trimming shortened V by 5 bases and J by 2 bases, and 12 bases separated the two germline ends. The CDR3 totals 14 residues. The chain's CDR3 is CASSLDQGNYGYTF. DNA of the CDR3: TGTGCCAGCAGTCTAGATCAGGGGAACTATGGCTACACCTTC.

This chain links TRBV28 with TRBJ1-5; D might be TRBD1 (5 bases). Trimming shortened V by 6 bases and J by 4 bases, and 10 bases separated the two germline ends. Germline V gives CDR1 MDHEN, CDR2 SYDVKM. The length of the CDR3 is 13 residues. CDR3 DNA: TGTGCCAGCAGCCGGACACATAATCAGCCCCAGCATTTT. Protein product: CASSRTHNQPQHF.

The chain couples TRBV2 to TRBJ2-3, with 9 bases that match TRBD2. Germline CDR1 is SNHLY and CDR2 is FYNNEI. This CDR3 is built from 16 residues. Unmatched junction bases numbered 10, after V lost 6 bases and J lost 3 bases. The CDR3 here is CASSRLASGRTDTQYF. For the CDR3, the DNA is TGTGCCAGCAGCCGACTGGCCAGCGGGAGGACAGATACGCAGTATTTT.

This clone has a handful of counts. This rearrangement joins TRBV11-2 to TRBJ1-6; the D gene is possibly TRBD1 (5 bases). Germline-derived CDR1 and CDR2 are SGHAT and FQNNGV. The CDR3 is 14 amino acids. V gave up 0 bases and J gave up 10 bases, with 10 bases separating them. CDR3: CASSLDGGWSPLHF. The DNA for the CDR3 is TGTGCCAGCAGCTTAGACGGGGGTTGGTCACCCCTCCACTTT.

This clone was seen once. The chain is built from TRBV18 and TRBJ1-3; 7 bases line up with TRBD1. V was clipped by 3 bases and J by 0 bases; unmatched bases: 5. CDR1 KGHSH and CDR2 LQKENI come from the germline V gene. The CDR3 loop spans 16 amino acids. This CDR3 is CASSPAGTASGNTIYF. CDR3 nucleotide sequence: TGTGCCAGCTCACCCGCTGGGACAGCCTCTGGAAACACCATATATTTT.

V and J are TRBV6-5 and TRBJ1-2, with TRBD1 identical over 7 bases. CDR1 is MNHEY, CDR2 SVGAGI, per germline. This CDR3 comprises 14 residues. The junction had 6 bases not matched to a gene; V was cut back by 6 bases and J by 2 bases. CDR3 sequence (DNA): TGTGCCAGCAGCGCCAGGGGGTCCAACTATGGCTACACCTTC. Encoded protein: CASSARGSNYGYTF.

The chain is built from TRBV4-1 and TRBJ2-5; TRBD2 matches at 10 bases. After removal of 3 bases from V and 2 bases from J, the junction contained 6 bases not matched to a gene. The CDR3 contains 16 residues. Germline V gives CDR1 MGHRA, CDR2 YSYEKL. Here the CDR3 DNA reads TGCGCCAGCAGCCAGATAAGCGGGGGGGTACAAGAGACCCAGTACTTC. Its protein is CASSQISGGVQETQYF.

The genes are TRBV11-2 and TRBJ1-1, with 12 bases that match TRBD1. Trimming cost V 7 bases and J 1 base; bases outside gene matches: 4. Germline CDR1 is SGHAT and CDR2 is FQNNGV. The CDR3 runs 15 residues. The CDR3 reads CASTGGQGANTEAFF. DNA of the CDR3: TGTGCCAGCACAGGGGGACAGGGGGCGAACACTGAAGCTTTCTTT.

The chain uses TRBV5-1 and TRBJ2-1; 11 bases are a match to TRBD2. V shed 4 bases and J 3 bases; nucleotides not matched to a gene: 3. From germline, CDR1 is SGHRS and CDR2 YFSETQ. This CDR3 region has 15 residues. The CDR3 DNA reads as TGCGCCAGCAGCCTGACTAGCGGGGTCTACAATGAGCAGTTCTTC. Translation gives CASSLTSGVYNEQFF. Supplemented by reference TRBV5-1 and TRBJ2-1, the full variable domain reads KAGVTQTPRYLIKTRGQQVTLSCSPISGHRSVSWYQQTPGQGLQFLFEYFSETQRNKGNFPGRFSGRQFSNSRSEMNVSTLELGDSALYLCASSLTSGVYNEQFFGPGTRLTVL.

There are a few counts of this clone. The genes are TRBV12-3 or TRBV12-4 and TRBJ1-2, with a tentative D call TRBD1 (5 bases). The CDR3 is 12 residues long. Trimming removed 9 bases from V and 4 bases from J, with 12 bases in between. CDR3 bases: TGTGCCAGTGCAGGGCGCTCCTATGGCTACACCTTC. Its protein is CASAGRSYGYTF.

The chain joins TRBV9 to TRBJ2-7, with TRBD1 identical over 7 bases. The germline V gene encodes CDR1 SGDLS and CDR2 YYNGEE. The CDR3 runs 15 residues. V lost 0 bases to trimming and J lost 3 bases; unmatched junction nucleotides: 6. The CDR3 loop is CASSVEGQPFYEQYF. CDR3 bases: TGTGCCAGCAGCGTAGAGGGACAGCCTTTCTACGAGCAGTACTTC.

The genes are TRBV3-1 (or the pseudogene TRBV3-2) and TRBJ2-5; 10 bases align to TRBD2. V shed 4 bases and J 5 bases; nucleotides not matched to a gene: 7. CDR1 and CDR2 (germline): LGHDT, YNNKEL (reference sequence). The CDR3 length is 15 residues. CDR3 loop: CASSPTSGRDETQYF. The CDR3 DNA sequence: TGTGCCAGCAGCCCGACCAGCGGGAGGGATGAGACCCAGTACTTC.

This clone was observed a few times. The chain uses TRBV7-6 and TRBJ1-1, with D unclear. The CDR3 runs 13 residues. Deletions cut 6 bases from V and 1 base from J, with 9 bases between. CDR1 and CDR2 from the germline V gene are SGHVS and FNYEAQ. CDR3 nucleotides: TGTGCCAGCAGACCCTATGAGAACACTGAAGCTTTCTTT. The encoded protein is CASRPYENTEAFF.

This chain connects TRBV7-3 to TRBJ2-1, with TRBD1 matching 8 bases. This CDR3 has 15 amino acids. CDR1 is SGHTA, CDR2 FQGTGA, per germline. The V segment lost 3 bases and the J segment 7 bases; nucleotides outside the gene matches: 8. The CDR3 region is CASSFQGAPSNEQFF. CDR3 DNA: TGTGCCAGCAGCTTCCAGGGGGCACCTAGTAATGAGCAGTTCTTC.

This chain joins TRBV3-1 (or the pseudogene TRBV3-2) and TRBJ2-3; 8 bases match TRBD1. CDR1 and CDR2 (germline): LGHDT, YNNKEL (reference sequence). The V segment lost 1 base and the J segment 3 bases; nucleotides outside the gene matches: 6. The CDR3 is 16 residues long. The CDR3 nucleotides read TGTGCCAGCAGCCAAGGGACAGGGAGAAGGACAGATACGCAGTATTTT. Translated, it gives CASSQGTGRRTDTQYF.

The chain carries TRBV29-1 and TRBJ1-1; D may be TRBD1 (5 bases). From germline, CDR1 is SQVTM and CDR2 ANQGSEA. The CDR3 is made up of 14 amino acids. The V and J ends lost 6 bases and 1 base respectively, with 15 bases between them. CDR3 sequence: CSVRLGVRNTEAFF. DNA of the CDR3: TGCAGCGTCCGACTAGGGGTCCGGAACACTGAAGCTTTCTTT. Using reference TRBV29-1 and TRBJ1-1 for the parts outside the CDR3, the full variable domain is SAVISQKPSRDICQRGTSLTIQCQVDSQVTMMFWYRQQPGQSLTLIATANQGSEATYESGFVIDKFPISRPNLTFSTLTVSNMSPEDSSIYLCSVRLGVRNTEAFFGQGTRLTVV.

The chain combines TRBV10-2 with TRBJ2-7; TRBD2 matches at 10 bases. V was pared by 5 bases and J by 5 bases, with 3 bases of the junction left unmatched. The germline V gene encodes CDR1 WSHSY and CDR2 SAAADI. This CDR3 is 13 amino acids long. In DNA, the CDR3 is TGCGCCAGCAGTTTTGGACTAGCGGACGAGCAGTACTTC. It yields the protein CASSFGLADEQYF.

This rearrangement joins TRBV7-9 to TRBJ1-1; TRBD1 aligns across 7 bases. The V gene end was trimmed by 10 bases and the J gene end by 1 base; junction bases not matched to a gene: 9. This CDR3 is built from 14 residues. Germline V gene data show CDR1 as SEHNR and CDR2 as FQNEAQ (reference sequence). The CDR3 nucleotides read TGTGCCACCGGTAAGGGGGCGAGGAACACTGAAGCTTTCTTT. Its protein product is CATGKGARNTEAFF. The whole variable domain, remainder taken from reference TRBV7-9 and TRBJ1-1, is DTGVSQNPRHKITKRGQNVTFRCDPISEHNRLYWYRQTLGQGPEFLTYFQNEAQLEKSRLLSDRFSAERPKGSFSTLEIQRTEQGDSAMYLCATGKGARNTEAFFGQGTRLTVV.

The chain employs TRBV7-9 and TRBJ1-1; D is unresolved. This CDR3 is 15 amino acids long. The ends were cut back, 6 bases at V and 0 bases at J, with 14 bases in the middle. Looked up from germline, CDR1 is SEHNR and CDR2 is FQNEAQ (reference sequence). The CDR3 is CASSSTSGLNTEAFF. CDR3 DNA sequence: TGTGCCAGCAGTTCCACGAGCGGATTGAACACTGAAGCTTTCTTT.

A few counts support this clone. This sequence joins TRBV30 and TRBJ1-3, with unresolved D. The CDR3 loop spans 15 amino acids. Trimming stripped 2 bases from V and 0 bases from J, with 11 bases between. Germline assignment: CDR1 GTSNPN and CDR2 SVGIG (reference sequence). CDR3 bases: TGTGCCTGGAGTATGTTGGACTTCTCTGGAAACACCATATATTTT. This translates into CAWSMLDFSGNTIYF.

This rearrangement joins TRBV4-1 to TRBJ1-1; tentatively, D is TRBD1 (5 bases). This CDR3 contains 16 residues. The V gene lost 4 bases and the J gene lost 1 base, with 16 bases spanning the gap. CDR1 and CDR2 (germline): MGHRA, YSYEKL. The CDR3 is CASSPWGPEQNTEAFF. The CDR3 DNA sequence: TGCGCCAGCAGCCCCTGGGGCCCAGAGCAGAACACTGAAGCTTTCTTT.

The rearrangement joins TRBV30 to TRBJ2-5; 12 bases line up with TRBD2. The CDR3 runs 14 residues. V dropped 1 base and J dropped 5; count of bases not matched to a gene: 2. The germline CDR1 and CDR2 sequences are GTSNPN and SVGIG (reference sequence). This chain's CDR3 is CAWSEGLAGETQYF. The CDR3 coding sequence is TGTGCCTGGAGTGAGGGACTAGCGGGTGAGACCCAGTACTTC.

The V and J genes are TRBV28 and TRBJ2-7, with D possibly TRBD2 on 6 matching bases. The CDR3 extends over 16 amino acids. V was trimmed by 5 bases and J by 3 bases, leaving 20 bases between them. CDR1 and CDR2 (germline): MDHEN, SYDVKM. DNA of the CDR3: TGTGCCAGCAGTCGCTCCCCAGACTGGGAGGTCTACGAGCAGTACTTC. Its protein product is CASSRSPDWEVYEQYF.

This clone was picked up a small number of times. The chain joins TRBV5-1 to TRBJ1-3, with 7 bases identical to TRBD1. V gave up 4 bases and J gave up 1 base; unmatched junction bases: 5. The CDR3 loop spans 15 amino acids. Germline loops: CDR1 SGHRS, CDR2 YFSETQ. The CDR3 is CASSPGTVSGNTIYF. As DNA, the CDR3 is TGCGCCAGCAGCCCCGGGACAGTATCTGGAAACACCATATATTTT.

The chain carries TRBV18 and TRBJ1-1; 7 positions match TRBD1. Germline V gene lookup returns CDR1 KGHSH and CDR2 LQKENI. This CDR3 comprises 13 residues. Germline trimming cut 5 bases from V and 1 base from J; bases unmatched to any gene: 1. The CDR3 is CASSYRGNTEAFF. The CDR3 DNA sequence: TGTGCCAGCTCATACAGGGGGAACACTGAAGCTTTCTTT. The full variable domain, rest sourced from reference TRBV18 and TRBJ1-1, is NAGVMQNPRHLVRRRGQEARLRCSPMKGHSHVYWYRQLPEEGLKFMVYLQKENIIDESGMPKERFSAEFPKEGPSILRIQQVVRGDSAAYFCASSYRGNTEAFFGQGTRLTVV.

The chain joins TRBV6-2 or TRBV6-3 to TRBJ1-5; perhaps TRBD1 as D (5 bases). Germline assignment: CDR1 MNHEY and CDR2 SVGEGT. Trimming stripped 3 bases from V and 1 base from J, with 16 bases between. This CDR3 is 17 amino acids long. The CDR3 spells CASSYDSQGVSNQPQHF. CDR3 DNA sequence: TGTGCCAGCAGTTATGACAGTCAAGGGGTAAGCAATCAGCCCCAGCATTTT.